This paragraph covers one T cell receptor beta chain sequence. Its antigen is undetermined. Assay: immunoSEQ multiplex PCR; the TCRdb copy retains only in-frame clones and omits some. This table holds 70,000 or so clones, roughly 84% found once. These data come from a study of PD-L1 blockade in urothelial cancer. Study information: It was at some point between 2013 and 2014 that patients started atezolizumab at 1,200 mg intravenously every 3 weeks. Between 0 and 3 prior chemotherapy regimens had been given to patients. Study outcomes and limitations: TCR clonality was measured in pretreatment peripheral blood. Clonality below the median predicted better survival. Durable-benefit patients showed greater tumor-associated blood clone expansion at 3 weeks.

CDR1 and CDR2 from the germline V gene are LNHDA and SQIVND (reference sequence). V lost 0 bases to trimming and J lost 6 bases, with 12 bases between them. The CDR3 has 15 residues. The starting material was PBMCs, obtained around atezolizumab (anti-PD-L1) treatment. V and J are TRBV19 and TRBJ2-1, with a tentative D call TRBD2 (6 bases). The receptor was isolated from a man in his 70s with urothelial cancer. CDR3 loop: CASSIDSYGGNEQFF. The CDR3 nucleotides read TGTGCCAGTAGTATAGACAGCTACGGGGGCAATGAGCAGTTCTTC.